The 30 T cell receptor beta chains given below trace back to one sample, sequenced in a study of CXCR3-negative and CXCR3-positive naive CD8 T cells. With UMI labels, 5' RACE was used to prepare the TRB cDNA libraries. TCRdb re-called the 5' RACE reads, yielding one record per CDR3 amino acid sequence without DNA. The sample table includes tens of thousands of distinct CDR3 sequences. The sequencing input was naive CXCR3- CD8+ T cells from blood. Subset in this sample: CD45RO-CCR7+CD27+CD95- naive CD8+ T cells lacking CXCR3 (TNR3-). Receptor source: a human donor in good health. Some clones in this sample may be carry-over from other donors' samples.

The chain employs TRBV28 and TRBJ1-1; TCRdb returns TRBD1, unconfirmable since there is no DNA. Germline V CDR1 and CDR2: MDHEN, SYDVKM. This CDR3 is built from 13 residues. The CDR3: CASSGTDRVEAFF.

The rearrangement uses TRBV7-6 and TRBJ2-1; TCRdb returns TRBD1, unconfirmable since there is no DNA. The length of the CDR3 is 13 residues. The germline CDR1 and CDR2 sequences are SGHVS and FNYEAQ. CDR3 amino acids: CASGTGAYNEQFF.

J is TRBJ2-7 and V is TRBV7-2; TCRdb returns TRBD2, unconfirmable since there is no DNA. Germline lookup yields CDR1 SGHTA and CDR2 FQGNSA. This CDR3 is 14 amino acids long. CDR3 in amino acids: CASSSSGRDYEQYF.

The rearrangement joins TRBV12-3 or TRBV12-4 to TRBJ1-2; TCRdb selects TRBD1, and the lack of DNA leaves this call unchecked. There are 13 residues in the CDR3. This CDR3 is CASTTGQGDGYTF.

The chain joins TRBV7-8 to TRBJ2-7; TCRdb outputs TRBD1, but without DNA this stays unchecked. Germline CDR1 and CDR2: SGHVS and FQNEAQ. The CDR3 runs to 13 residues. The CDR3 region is CASSPTGAGEQYF.

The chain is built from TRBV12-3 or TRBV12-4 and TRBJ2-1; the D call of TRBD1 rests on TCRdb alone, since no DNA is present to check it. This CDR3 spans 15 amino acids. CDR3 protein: CASSFGGAIYNEQFF.

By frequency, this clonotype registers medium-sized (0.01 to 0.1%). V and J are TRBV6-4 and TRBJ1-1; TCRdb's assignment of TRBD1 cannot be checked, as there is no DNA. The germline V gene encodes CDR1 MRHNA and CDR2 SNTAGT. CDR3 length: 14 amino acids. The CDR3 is CASTPWGDHTEAFF.

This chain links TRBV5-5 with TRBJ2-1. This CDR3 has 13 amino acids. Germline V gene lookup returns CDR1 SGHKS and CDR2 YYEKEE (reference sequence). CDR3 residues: CASSFSSNNEQFF.

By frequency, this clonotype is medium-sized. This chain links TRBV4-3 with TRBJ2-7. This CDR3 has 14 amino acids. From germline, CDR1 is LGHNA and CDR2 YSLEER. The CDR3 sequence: CASSQDRSDYEQYF.

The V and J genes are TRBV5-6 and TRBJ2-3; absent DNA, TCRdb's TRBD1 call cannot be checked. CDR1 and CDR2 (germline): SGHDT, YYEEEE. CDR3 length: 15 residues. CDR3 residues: CASSQTTGGSDTQYF.

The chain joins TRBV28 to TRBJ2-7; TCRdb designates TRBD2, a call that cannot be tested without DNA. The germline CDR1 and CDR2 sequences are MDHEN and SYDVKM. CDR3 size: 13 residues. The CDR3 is CASSLVQGGKQYF. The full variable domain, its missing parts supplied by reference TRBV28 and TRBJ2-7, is DVKVTQSSRYLVKRTGEKVFLECVQDMDHENMFWYRQDPGLGLRLIYFSYDVKMKEKGDIPEGYSVSREKKERFSLILESASTNQTSMYLCASSLVQGGKQYFGPGTRLTVT.

The CDR3 spells CSARDLTSGTPSGANVLTF. The chain carries TRBV20-1 and TRBJ2-6; the D gene TCRdb calls, TRBD1, cannot be checked with no DNA. Germline-derived CDR1 and CDR2 are DFQATT and SNEGSKA (reference sequence). The CDR3 extends over 19 amino acids.

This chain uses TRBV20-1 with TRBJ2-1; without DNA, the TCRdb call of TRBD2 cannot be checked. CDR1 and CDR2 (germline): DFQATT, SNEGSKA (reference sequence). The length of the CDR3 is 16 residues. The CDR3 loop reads CSARDVASGTLDEQFF.

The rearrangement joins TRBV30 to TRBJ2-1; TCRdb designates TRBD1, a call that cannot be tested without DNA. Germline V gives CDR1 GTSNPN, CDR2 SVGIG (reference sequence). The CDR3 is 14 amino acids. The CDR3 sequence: CAWSVSGARDEQFF.

CDR3 residues: CASSAGLGTEAFF. The chain has TRBV11-2 and TRBJ1-1. Germline loops: CDR1 SGHAT, CDR2 FQNNGV. The CDR3 consists of 13 residues.

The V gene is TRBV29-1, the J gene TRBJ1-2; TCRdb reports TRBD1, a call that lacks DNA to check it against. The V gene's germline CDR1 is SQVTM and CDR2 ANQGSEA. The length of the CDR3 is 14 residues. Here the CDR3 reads CSVESDRTRYGSTF.

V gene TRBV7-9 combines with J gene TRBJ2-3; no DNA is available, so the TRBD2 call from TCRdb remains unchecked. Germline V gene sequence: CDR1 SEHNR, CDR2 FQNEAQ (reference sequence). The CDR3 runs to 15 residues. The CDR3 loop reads CASSLVPGLAGTQYF. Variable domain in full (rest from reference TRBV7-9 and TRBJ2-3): DTGVSQNPRHKITKRGQNVTFRCDPISEHNRLYWYRQTLGQGPEFLTYFQNEAQLEKSRLLSDRFSAERPKGSFSTLEIQRTEQGDSAMYLCASSLVPGLAGTQYFGPGTRLTVL.

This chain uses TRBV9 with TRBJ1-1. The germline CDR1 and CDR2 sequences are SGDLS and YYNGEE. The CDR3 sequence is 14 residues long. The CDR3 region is CASSVVLRVDGAFF.

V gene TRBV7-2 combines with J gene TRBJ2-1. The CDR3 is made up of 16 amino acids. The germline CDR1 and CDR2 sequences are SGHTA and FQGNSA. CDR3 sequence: CASSSEGGRAYNEQFF.

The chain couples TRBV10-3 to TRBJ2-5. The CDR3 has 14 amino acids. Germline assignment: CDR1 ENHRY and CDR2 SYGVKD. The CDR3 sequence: CAISESGNQETQYF.

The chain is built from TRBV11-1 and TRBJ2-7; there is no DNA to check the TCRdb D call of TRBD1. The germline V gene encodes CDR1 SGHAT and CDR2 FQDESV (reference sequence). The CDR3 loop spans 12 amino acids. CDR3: CASGLTGNEQYF.

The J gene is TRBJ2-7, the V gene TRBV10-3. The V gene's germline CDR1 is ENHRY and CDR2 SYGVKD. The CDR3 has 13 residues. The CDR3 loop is CAISLDGSYEQYF.

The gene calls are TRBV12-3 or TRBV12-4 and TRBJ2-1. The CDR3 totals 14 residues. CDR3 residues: CASSLYVQNNEQFF.

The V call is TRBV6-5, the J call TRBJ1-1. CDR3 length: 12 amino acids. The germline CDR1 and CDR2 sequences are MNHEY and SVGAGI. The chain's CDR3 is CASSPGLSEAFF.

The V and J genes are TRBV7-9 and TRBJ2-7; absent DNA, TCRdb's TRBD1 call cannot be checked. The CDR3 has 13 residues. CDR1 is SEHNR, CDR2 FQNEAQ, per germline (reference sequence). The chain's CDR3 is CASSPTGGYEQYF.

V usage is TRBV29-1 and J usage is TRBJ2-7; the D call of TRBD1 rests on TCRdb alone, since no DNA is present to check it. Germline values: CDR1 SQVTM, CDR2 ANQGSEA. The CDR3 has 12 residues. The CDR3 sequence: CSVELVGVEQYF.

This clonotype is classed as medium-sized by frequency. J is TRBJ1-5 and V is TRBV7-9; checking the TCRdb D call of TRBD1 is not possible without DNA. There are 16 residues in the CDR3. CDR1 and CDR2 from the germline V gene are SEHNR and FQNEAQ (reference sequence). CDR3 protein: CASSLWTGRGNQPQHF.

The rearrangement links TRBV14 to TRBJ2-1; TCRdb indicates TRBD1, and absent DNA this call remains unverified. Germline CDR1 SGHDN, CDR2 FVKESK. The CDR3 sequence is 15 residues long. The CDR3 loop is CASRGGGFSYNEQFF.

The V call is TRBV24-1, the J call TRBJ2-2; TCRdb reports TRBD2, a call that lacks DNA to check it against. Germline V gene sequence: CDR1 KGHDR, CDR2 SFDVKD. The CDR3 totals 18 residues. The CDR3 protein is CATSDRGGASGHTGELFF.

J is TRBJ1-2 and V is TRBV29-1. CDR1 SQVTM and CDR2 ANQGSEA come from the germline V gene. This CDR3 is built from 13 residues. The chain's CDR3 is CSVEDTYSDGYTF.